The 29 T cell receptor beta chains listed next were all sequenced from one sample in a study of radiotherapy plus CTLA-4 blockade in lung cancer. Assay: immunoSEQ multiplex PCR; the TCRdb copy retains only in-frame clones and omits some. The table lists about 49,000 clones, 73% of them singletons, with around 3.4% in the top ten. Material: peripheral blood, obtained from a patient treated with radiotherapy plus ipilimumab. The source of these receptors is a human donor with non-small cell lung cancer who had a complete response to radiotherapy plus ipilimumab.

The V call is TRBV6-5, the J call TRBJ2-7; 7 bases map to TRBD1. CDR1 and CDR2 (germline): MNHEY, SVGAGI. CDR3 length: 15 amino acids. Trimming at V came to 6 bases and at J to 3 bases, leaving 11 bases not matched to a gene. CDR3 amino acids: CASRPGQPSFYEQYF. Here the CDR3 DNA reads TGTGCCAGCAGACCGGGACAGCCTTCTTTCTACGAGCAGTACTTC.

The chain couples TRBV11-3 to TRBJ2-7; the D is unclear. Trimming removed 2 bases at V and 7 bases at J, with 12 bases between. From germline, CDR1 is SGHNT and CDR2 YENEEA. This CDR3 has 13 residues. CDR3 in amino acids: CASSLQATGEQYF. The CDR3 DNA sequence: TGTGCCAGCAGCTTACAGGCCACTGGAGAGCAGTACTTC. Based on the CDR3 plus reference TRBV11-3 and TRBJ2-7, the full variable domain is EAGVVQSPRYKIIEKKQPVAFWCNPISGHNTLYWYLQNLGQGPELLIRYENEEAVDDSQLPKDRFSAERLKGVDSTLKIQPAELGDSAVYLCASSLQATGEQYFGPGTRLTVT.

The chain has TRBV7-2 and TRBJ2-1; D is perhaps TRBD1 (5 bases). There are 13 residues in the CDR3. The V end lost 0 bases, the J end lost 8 bases, and 8 bases lay between the germline ends. Germline loops: CDR1 SGHTA, CDR2 FQGNSA. Written as DNA, the CDR3 is TGTGCCAGCAGCTTAGCATTAGGGGATGAGCAGTTCTTC. Its protein is CASSLALGDEQFF.

This sequence joins TRBV6-4 and TRBJ2-7, with a weak D call TRBD1 (5 bases). Germline assignment: CDR1 MRHNA and CDR2 SNTAGT. Deletions cut 8 bases from V and 11 bases from J, with 13 bases between. This CDR3 spans 10 amino acids. The CDR3 here is CASDKGIEYF. For the CDR3, the DNA is TGTGCCAGCGATAAGGGGATTGAGTACTTC.

The CDR3 nucleotides are TGTGCCAGCAGCCCCGGACAGCTACCGCCGAGTGAAGCTTTCTTT. It encodes CASSPGQLPPSEAFF. The J gene is TRBJ1-1, the V gene TRBV6-6; tentatively, D is TRBD1 (6 bases). CDR1 and CDR2 from the germline V gene are MNHNY and SVGAGI (reference sequence). Trimming removed 6 bases at V and 7 bases at J, with 21 bases between. The CDR3 extends over 15 amino acids.

This clone was seen a handful of times. V is TRBV19 and J is TRBJ2-5; 11 positions agree with TRBD2. The V gene end was trimmed by 8 bases and the J gene end by 5 bases; junction bases not matched to a gene: 10. Looked up from germline, CDR1 is LNHDA and CDR2 is SQIVND (reference sequence). The CDR3 has 15 residues. As DNA, the CDR3 is TGTGCCAGTTCCCAGACTAGCGGGACGTTGGAGACCCAGTACTTC. Translation gives CASSQTSGTLETQYF.

The rearrangement uses TRBV28 and TRBJ1-3, with D possibly being TRBD1 (5 bases). V lost 4 bases, J lost 6 bases, and 13 bases lay in between. This CDR3 contains 14 residues. The V gene's germline CDR1 is MDHEN and CDR2 SYDVKM. CDR3 sequence (DNA): TGTGCCAGCAGTTACGGAGGGACGGAAAACACCATATATTTT. Its translation: CASSYGGTENTIYF.

The gene calls are TRBV21-1 and TRBJ1-2. TRBV21-1 is an annotated pseudogene. The CDR3 contains 16 residues. The CDR3 nucleotides are TGTGCCAGCAGCAAAGCGCTTTGGGACTCCTGCTATGGCTACACCTTC. As protein: CASSKALWDSCYGYTF.

The V and J genes are TRBV5-1 and TRBJ2-3; no definite D call. The CDR3 is 12 amino acids. Per the germline V gene, CDR1 is SGHRS and CDR2 is YFSETQ. The V end was cut by 7 bases, the J end by 1 base, with 7 bases between. CDR3 sequence: CASSAGTDTQYF. CDR3 bases: TGCGCCAGCTCGGCGGGCACAGATACGCAGTATTTT. The full variable domain, in which reference TRBV5-1 and TRBJ2-3 provide the parts outside the CDR3, is KAGVTQTPRYLIKTRGQQVTLSCSPISGHRSVSWYQQTPGQGLQFLFEYFSETQRNKGNFPGRFSGRQFSNSRSEMNVSTLELGDSALYLCASSAGTDTQYFGPGTRLTVL.

The V and J genes are TRBV19 and TRBJ1-6; D is undetermined. This CDR3 is 15 amino acids long. CDR1 LNHDA and CDR2 SQIVND come from the germline V gene (reference sequence). V was cut by 6 bases and J by 0 bases, with 9 bases left in between. The CDR3 coding sequence is TGTGCCAGTAGGCCCGGGAGCTCCTATAATTCACCCCTCCACTTT. The encoded protein is CASRPGSSYNSPLHF.

This chain joins TRBV30 and TRBJ2-5, with TRBD1 matching 8 bases. CDR1 and CDR2 (germline): GTSNPN, SVGIG (reference sequence). V trimming: 0 bases; J trimming: 6 bases; junction bases outside the gene matches: 9. CDR3 size: 15 residues. DNA of the CDR3: TGTGCCTGGAGTGTACGGGCAGGGGGCTTGAAGACCCAGTACTTC. Translated: CAWSVRAGGLKTQYF.

This rearrangement joins TRBV2 to TRBJ1-1; D is undetermined. The CDR3 sequence is 13 residues long. Germline lookup yields CDR1 SNHLY and CDR2 FYNNEI. V was shortened by 6 bases and J by 5 bases, with 13 bases between the two germline ends. CDR3 in amino acids: CASRDGGSTEAFF. The CDR3 region has the DNA TGTGCCAGCAGAGACGGAGGTTCGACTGAAGCTTTCTTT.

CDR3 bases: TGTGCCAGCTCACGAGCGGGACTTATGAACACTGAAGCTTTCTTT. Translated: CASSRAGLMNTEAFF. The chain couples TRBV18 to TRBJ1-1; D perhaps matches TRBD1 (5 bases). This CDR3 spans 15 amino acids. V gave up 4 bases and J gave up 0 bases, with 12 bases separating them. Looked up from germline, CDR1 is KGHSH and CDR2 is LQKENI. The full variable domain, rest sourced from reference TRBV18 and TRBJ1-1, is NAGVMQNPRHLVRRRGQEARLRCSPMKGHSHVYWYRQLPEEGLKFMVYLQKENIIDESGMPKERFSAEFPKEGPSILRIQQVVRGDSAAYFCASSRAGLMNTEAFFGQGTRLTVV.

This clone showed up just a few times. The V gene is TRBV6-6, the J gene TRBJ2-3, with 10 nucleotides matching TRBD2. The germline V gene has CDR1 MNHNY and CDR2 SVGAGI (reference sequence). There are 15 residues in the CDR3. The V and J ends lost 4 bases and 1 base, in that order; junction bases with no gene match: 2. CDR3 protein: CASSFLAGGTDTQYF. As DNA, the CDR3 is TGTGCCAGCAGTTTCCTAGCGGGAGGCACAGATACGCAGTATTTT.

V is TRBV2 and J is TRBJ2-5; no definite D call. This CDR3 has 14 amino acids. Germline lookup yields CDR1 SNHLY and CDR2 FYNNEI. The V end lost 4 bases, the J end lost 1 base, and 10 bases lay between the germline ends. Here the CDR3 reads CASSASLGQETQYF. DNA of the CDR3: TGTGCCAGCAGTGCTAGTTTGGGCCAAGAGACCCAGTACTTC.

V is TRBV18 and J is TRBJ2-2; possible D gene TRBD1, 5 bases. Per the germline V gene, CDR1 is KGHSH and CDR2 is LQKENI. Trimming took 4 bases from V and 4 from J, leaving 13 bases between them. The CDR3 is made up of 15 amino acids. The CDR3, as DNA: TGTGCCAGCTCACGTCCAGGGTTTCGCACCGGGGAGCTGTTTTTT. Translated, it gives CASSRPGFRTGELFF.

The chain carries TRBV19 and TRBJ2-3, with TRBD1 identical over 8 bases. CDR1 is LNHDA and CDR2 is SQIVND in the germline V gene (reference sequence). The CDR3 covers 15 residues. V shed 7 bases, J shed 3 bases, and the junction held 9 bases outside the gene matches. Here the CDR3 DNA reads TGTGCCAGTACCAGACAGGGGAGGTTGACAGATACGCAGTATTTT. Its translation is CASTRQGRLTDTQYF. Full variable domain (remainder filled in from reference TRBV19 and TRBJ2-3): DGGITQSPKYLFRKEGQNVTLSCEQNLNHDAMYWYRQDPGQGLRLIYYSQIVNDFQKGDIAEGYSVSREKKESFPLTVTSAQKNPTAFYLCASTRQGRLTDTQYFGPGTRLTVL.

The chain combines TRBV6-5 with TRBJ1-5; possibly TRBD1 for D (5 bases). V shed 2 bases and J shed 11 bases, with 13 bases lying between them. CDR3 size: 13 residues. CDR1 and CDR2 (germline): MNHEY, SVGAGI. The CDR3 here is CASSYTQGSAQHF. The DNA for the CDR3 is TGTGCCAGCAGTTACACGCAGGGATCAGCCCAGCATTTT.

V and J are TRBV19 and TRBJ1-2; tentatively, D is TRBD1 (6 bases). CDR3 length equals 13 residues. In germline, CDR1 is LNHDA, CDR2 SQIVND (reference sequence). V gave up 5 bases and J gave up 4 bases, with 11 bases separating them. The CDR3 loop is CASSSQDSYGYTF. CDR3 DNA: TGTGCCAGTAGTTCCCAGGACAGCTATGGCTACACCTTC. Full variable domain (missing parts from reference TRBV19 and TRBJ1-2): DGGITQSPKYLFRKEGQNVTLSCEQNLNHDAMYWYRQDPGQGLRLIYYSQIVNDFQKGDIAEGYSVSREKKESFPLTVTSAQKNPTAFYLCASSSQDSYGYTFGSGTRLTVV.

The gene calls are TRBV27 and TRBJ2-1; TRBD2 matches at 7 bases. V lost 6 bases to trimming and J lost 2 bases; unmatched junction nucleotides: 10. This CDR3 region has 16 residues. From germline, CDR1 is MNHEY and CDR2 SMNVEV (reference sequence). The CDR3 here is CASSKELAPPYNEQFF. CDR3 sequence (DNA): TGTGCCAGCAGCAAAGAACTAGCGCCTCCCTACAATGAGCAGTTCTTC.

The rearrangement uses TRBV19 and TRBJ1-1; D gene unclear. Trimming stripped 3 bases from V and 2 bases from J, with 10 bases between. In germline, CDR1 is LNHDA, CDR2 SQIVND (reference sequence). The CDR3 loop spans 14 amino acids. This CDR3 is CASSIEARNTEAFF. DNA for the CDR3: TGTGCCAGTAGTATCGAAGCCCGAAACACTGAAGCTTTCTTT.

The chain recombines TRBV28 with TRBJ2-1; D possibly corresponds to TRBD1 (6 bases). The CDR3 spans 15 residues. Germline V gene data show CDR1 as MDHEN and CDR2 as SYDVKM. V lost 6 bases, J lost 5 bases, and 17 bases lay in between. The CDR3 loop is CASRTPGTGNNEQFF. In nucleotides, the CDR3 is TGTGCCAGCAGGACTCCGGGAACAGGGAACAATGAGCAGTTCTTC.

DNA of the CDR3: TGTGCCAGTAGCCGGGACAGCACTTCTAACTATGGCTACACCTTC. Its protein product is CASSRDSTSNYGYTF. This sequence joins TRBV19 and TRBJ1-2; TRBD1 aligns across 7 bases. The CDR3 has 15 amino acids. In germline, CDR1 is LNHDA, CDR2 SQIVND (reference sequence). The ends lost 6 bases at V and 0 bases at J; junction bases unmatched: 7.

In its sample, this clone was seen a few times. V usage is TRBV28 and J usage is TRBJ2-7; 11 bases are shared with TRBD2. Trimming cost V 2 bases and J 0 bases; bases outside gene matches: 0. Germline V gene sequence: CDR1 MDHEN, CDR2 SYDVKM. The CDR3 runs to 15 residues. The CDR3 is CASSLGTSGSYEQYF. The CDR3, as DNA: TGTGCCAGCAGTTTAGGGACTAGCGGCTCCTACGAGCAGTACTTC.

This clone was recorded a few times. The chain uses TRBV28 and TRBJ2-7, with no clear D. The CDR3 runs 16 residues. V lost 5 bases and J lost 3, with 20 bases in between. CDR1 and CDR2 (germline): MDHEN, SYDVKM. The CDR3 spells CASSNSPSSLYYEQYF. The CDR3 region has the DNA TGTGCCAGCAGTAATAGTCCGTCATCCCTCTACTACGAGCAGTACTTC. Using reference TRBV28 and TRBJ2-7 for the parts outside the CDR3, the full variable domain is DVKVTQSSRYLVKRTGEKVFLECVQDMDHENMFWYRQDPGLGLRLIYFSYDVKMKEKGDIPEGYSVSREKKERFSLILESASTNQTSMYLCASSNSPSSLYYEQYFGPGTRLTVT.

This chain connects TRBV18 to TRBJ2-7; D is perhaps TRBD2 (6 bases). The germline V gene encodes CDR1 KGHSH and CDR2 LQKENI. The CDR3 is 16 residues long. With 0 bases removed from V and 7 bases from J, the gap between germline ends came to 19 bases. In DNA, the CDR3 is TGTGCCAGCTCACCACCGGGGGGTGGTATGAGGACTGAGCAGTACTTC. It is translated as CASSPPGGGMRTEQYF. Full variable domain (remainder filled in from reference TRBV18 and TRBJ2-7): NAGVMQNPRHLVRRRGQEARLRCSPMKGHSHVYWYRQLPEEGLKFMVYLQKENIIDESGMPKERFSAEFPKEGPSILRIQQVVRGDSAAYFCASSPPGGGMRTEQYFGPGTRLTVT.

The chain links TRBV29-1 to TRBJ2-7; D is ambiguous. Germline CDR1 SQVTM, CDR2 ANQGSEA. Trimming stripped 4 bases from V and 3 bases from J, with 7 bases between. The CDR3 has 11 amino acids. CDR3 loop: CSVVESYEQYF. CDR3 DNA sequence: TGCAGCGTTGTGGAGAGCTACGAGCAGTACTTC.

The CDR3 spells CASTMDRANEQFF. The CDR3 DNA is TGTGCCAGCACCATGGACAGGGCGAATGAGCAGTTCTTC. The rearrangement uses TRBV6-1 and TRBJ2-1; 8 bases match TRBD1. Trimming removed 7 bases from V and 7 bases from J; junction bases left unmatched: 6. Per the germline V gene, CDR1 is MNHNS and CDR2 is SASEGT. This CDR3 contains 13 residues.

The rearrangement uses TRBV4-3 and TRBJ2-3, with a tentative D call TRBD2 (5 bases). Trimming cost V 2 bases and J 4 bases, with 13 bases left between them. In germline, CDR1 is LGHNA, CDR2 YSLEER. The CDR3 totals 15 residues. Here the CDR3 reads CASSQYLGRADTQYF. The CDR3 nucleotides read TGCGCCAGCAGCCAATATCTGGGGAGAGCAGATACGCAGTATTTT.